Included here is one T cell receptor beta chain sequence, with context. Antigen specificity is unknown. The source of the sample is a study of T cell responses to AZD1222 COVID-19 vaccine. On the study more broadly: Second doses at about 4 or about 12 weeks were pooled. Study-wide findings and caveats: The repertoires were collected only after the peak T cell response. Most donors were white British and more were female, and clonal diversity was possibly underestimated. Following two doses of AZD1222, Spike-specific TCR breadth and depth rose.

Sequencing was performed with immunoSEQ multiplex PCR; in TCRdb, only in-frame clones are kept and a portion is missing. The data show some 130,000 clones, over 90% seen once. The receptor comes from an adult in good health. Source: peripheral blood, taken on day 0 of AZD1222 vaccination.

CDR3 region: CASNRGLAYNEQFF. For the CDR3, the DNA is TGTGCCAGCAATAGGGGACTAGCGTACAATGAGCAGTTCTTC. The chain links TRBV6-5 to TRBJ2-1; 10 bases agree with TRBD2. The CDR3 length is 14 residues. From germline, CDR1 is MNHEY and CDR2 SVGAGI. V dropped 7 bases and J dropped 4; count of bases not matched to a gene: 4.